One and the same sample provided the 11 T cell receptor beta chains below, sequenced in a study of identical twins. TCRdb reprocessed the 5' RACE reads with MiXCR, giving one entry per CDR3 protein. Of hundreds of thousands of distinct CDR3 sequences detected, roughly 18% appear once; the ten largest clones hold around 13%. These data were also filed under a second study, of T cells expressing NK-cell markers.

Sample: PBMCs. These receptor sequences come from a woman aged 18-35 years in good health.

The rearrangement joins TRBV3-1 to TRBJ2-3; D perhaps matches TRBD1 (5 bases). The DNA end is a closer match to TRBJ1-5, so the J assignment may be wrong. CDR3 length equals 12 residues. The germline CDR1 and CDR2 sequences are LGHDT and YNNKEL (reference sequence). The CDR3 here is CASSQLRDTQHF. CDR3 nucleotides: TGTGCCAGCAGCCAACTCAGGGATACGCAGCATTTT.

This clonotype was counted between two and nine times. V gene TRBV6-1 combines with J gene TRBJ2-1, with TRBD1 matching over 7 bases. The CDR3 consists of 14 residues. The ends lost 5 bases at V and 8 bases at J; junction bases unmatched: 9. Per germline, CDR1 MNHNS and CDR2 SASEGT. The CDR3 nucleotides read TGTGCCAGCAGTCGGGACAGCTCGGTCTATGAGCAGTTCTTC. As protein: CASSRDSSVYEQFF.

V usage is TRBV10-3 and J usage is TRBJ2-7; D is perhaps TRBD1 (7 bases). Trimming stripped 7 bases from V and 5 bases from J, with 18 bases between. The germline V gene has CDR1 ENHRY and CDR2 SYGVKD. This CDR3 contains 14 residues. The CDR3 DNA reads TGTGCCATCAATAGGGGGCAGGGGAGGAACGAGCAGTACTTC. Translation gives CAINRGQGRNEQYF.

The V and J genes are TRBV12-3 or TRBV12-4 and TRBJ2-1; tentatively, D is TRBD1 or TRBD2 (6 bases each). Trimming pared 3 bases from V and 6 bases from J, leaving 15 bases between. The CDR3 spans 15 residues. CDR3 sequence: CASSFPPEGGNEQFF. The CDR3, as DNA: TGTGCCAGCAGTTTCCCCCCCGAGGGGGGCAATGAGCAGTTCTTC.

The chain couples TRBV7-9 to TRBJ2-7, with unresolved D. This CDR3 comprises 14 residues. Trimming stripped 1 base from V and 3 bases from J, with 10 bases between. Germline CDR1 reads SEHNR; CDR2 reads FQNEAQ (reference sequence). Here the CDR3 reads CASSLGAANYEQYF. As DNA, the CDR3 is TGTGCCAGCAGCTTAGGAGCAGCTAACTACGAGCAGTACTTC.

The V gene is TRBV2, the J gene TRBJ1-1, with D uncertain. The V gene lost 7 bases and the J gene lost 0 bases, with 18 bases spanning the gap. CDR3 length: 16 amino acids. From germline, CDR1 is SNHLY and CDR2 FYNNEI. For the CDR3, the DNA is TGTGCCAGCATGGGGTTCCACGCCAACATGAACACTGAAGCTTTCTTT. This translates into CASMGFHANMNTEAFF.

The sample holds a few counts of this clonotype. The rearrangement links TRBV6-1 to TRBJ2-1; D call uncertain. The CDR3 is 15 amino acids. The ends were cut back, 6 bases at V and 0 bases at J, with 12 bases in the middle. Germline lookup yields CDR1 MNHNS and CDR2 SASEGT. The CDR3 reads CASSPTHSSYNEQFF. The CDR3 region has the DNA TGTGCCAGCAGCCCAACTCATTCCTCCTACAATGAGCAGTTCTTC.

In regard to this clonotype: A much larger clone lies a single base off, so this may be a read error. The genes are TRBV25-1 and TRBJ2-2; D ambiguous. Trimming took 3 bases from V and 7 from J, leaving 3 bases between them. The CDR3 totals 11 residues. The germline V gene encodes CDR1 MGHDK and CDR2 SYGVNS. The CDR3 spells CASSDIGELFF. The CDR3 nucleotides read TGTGCCAGCAGTGACATCGGGGAGCTGTTTTTT.

The chain recombines TRBV6-1 with TRBJ2-3; 7 positions agree with TRBD1. This CDR3 region has 16 residues. Germline lookup yields CDR1 MNHNS and CDR2 SASEGT. V shed 2 bases, J shed 2 bases, and the junction held 7 bases outside the gene matches. CDR3 sequence (DNA): TGTGCCAGCAGTGAAAGGACAGGAACCACCACAGATACGCAGTATTTT. Protein sequence: CASSERTGTTTDTQYF.

This clonotype has more than one count but fewer than ten. The J gene is TRBJ2-1, the V gene TRBV29-1; a weak D match, TRBD1 (5 bases). Germline CDR1 reads SQVTM; CDR2 reads ANQGSEA. Trimming removed 4 bases from V and 8 bases from J, with 15 bases in between. The CDR3 contains 13 residues. CDR3 sequence: CSVAGPRAYEQFF. The CDR3 nucleotides are TGCAGCGTTGCGGGCCCCAGGGCTTATGAGCAGTTCTTC.

This clonotype has a handful of counts. The chain uses TRBV27 and TRBJ1-6; D remains ambiguous. CDR1 and CDR2 from the germline V gene are MNHEY and SMNVEV (reference sequence). CDR3 size: 14 residues. Trimming cost V 5 bases and J 7 bases, with 12 bases left between them. The chain's CDR3 is CASSLAGPNSPLHF. CDR3 coding DNA: TGTGCCAGCAGTCTAGCGGGTCCGAATTCACCCCTCCACTTT.